These 10 T cell receptor beta chains were sequenced from one sample in a study of PD-1 blockade in classical Hodgkin lymphoma. Only in-frame clones appear in the TCRdb table, and some are missing; sequencing was by immunoSEQ multiplex PCR. Seen here are about 89,000 clones, 90% observed once, and the top ten hold 2.5% to 3.5%. Time point here: cycle 4 day 1 (C4D1), after more than five weeks of nivolumab. Each patient experienced a relapse that followed autologous stem cell transplantation, and brentuximab vedotin exposure varied. The sample was peripheral blood mononuclear cells (PBMCs), taken before the fourth cycle of nivolumab. All receptors come from a human donor with classical Hodgkin lymphoma.

The CDR3 DNA is TGTGCTAGTGCGCGGACAAACACCTACGAGCAGTACTTC. Its protein is CASARTNTYEQYF. The V and J genes are TRBV12-5 and TRBJ2-7; D is perhaps TRBD1 (5 bases). Between the trimmed V and J ends, which lost 7 bases and 2 bases, there was a span of 12 bases. The CDR3 consists of 13 residues. CDR1 and CDR2 from the germline V gene are LGHNT and FRNRAP.

This clone has a handful of counts. The V and J genes are TRBV4-1 and TRBJ1-3; D may be TRBD1 (6 bases). The V end lost 0 bases, the J end lost 4 bases, and 10 bases lay between the germline ends. CDR1 is MGHRA and CDR2 is YSYEKL in the germline V gene. CDR3 length equals 15 residues. In DNA form, the CDR3 reads TGCGCCAGCAGCCAAGATCAGGGGAACGGAAACACCATATATTTT. Amino acids: CASSQDQGNGNTIYF.

V gene TRBV13 combines with J gene TRBJ2-1, with D perhaps given as TRBD1 or TRBD2 (7 bases each). V was shortened by 6 bases and J by 7 bases, with 19 bases between the two germline ends. This CDR3 is 15 amino acids long. Germline CDR1 is PRHDT and CDR2 is FYEKMQ (reference sequence). CDR3 amino acids: CASSPRGGATNEQFF. The CDR3 DNA is TGTGCCAGCAGTCCCAGGGGGGGGGCAACGAATGAGCAGTTCTTC.

This clone was detected only a few times. The V call is TRBV6-4, the J call TRBJ2-1, with 11 bases matching TRBD2. Trimming at V came to 5 bases and at J to 7 bases, leaving 10 bases not matched to a gene. The V gene's germline CDR1 is MRHNA and CDR2 SNTAGT. The CDR3 has 16 residues. This CDR3 is CASSPTSGDGENEQFF. The CDR3 bases are TGTGCCAGCAGTCCGACTAGCGGGGATGGGGAAAATGAGCAGTTCTTC.

The CDR3 nucleotides read TGTGCCAGCAGCCGAGGCCGGACCGGCTACACCTTC. This encodes CASSRGRTGYTF. The gene calls are TRBV6-5 and TRBJ1-2; D ambiguous. Germline loops: CDR1 MNHEY, CDR2 SVGAGI. Trimming cost V 6 bases and J 8 bases, with 13 bases left between them. The CDR3 spans 12 residues.

The chain recombines TRBV6-5 with TRBJ1-1; D uncertain. The CDR3 sequence is 16 residues long. Trimming took 0 bases from V and 3 from J, leaving 14 bases between them. The germline V gene encodes CDR1 MNHEY and CDR2 SVGAGI. This chain's CDR3 is CASSYSGTHGDTEAFF. The CDR3 coding sequence is TGTGCCAGCAGTTACTCGGGCACGCATGGGGACACTGAAGCTTTCTTT.

Of note for this clone: One junction end does not reproduce the germline sequence, and a read error may be involved. Other DNA sequences in this specimen translate into the identical CDR3. The chain employs TRBV10-3 and TRBJ2-2; 14 bases are shared with TRBD2. The CDR3 runs 17 residues. Germline-derived CDR1 and CDR2 are ENHRY and SYGVKD. This CDR3 reads CATWTSGGTSNTGELFF. The CDR3 region has the DNA TGTGCCACATGGACTAGCGGGGGGACCTCGAACACCGGGGAACTGTTTTTT.

The V gene is TRBV7-7, the J gene TRBJ2-5; D is undetermined. Per the germline V gene, CDR1 is SSHAT and CDR2 is FNYEAQ (reference sequence). With 2 bases removed from V and 4 bases from J, the gap between germline ends came to 14 bases. There are 15 residues in the CDR3. The chain's CDR3 is CASSLLGVTGETQYF. The CDR3 DNA sequence: TGTGCCAGCAGCTTATTAGGTGTAACGGGAGAGACCCAGTACTTC.

The chain couples TRBV27 to TRBJ1-2, with a weak D call TRBD1 (5 bases). The V gene's germline CDR1 is MNHEY and CDR2 SMNVEV (reference sequence). Deletions cut 6 bases from V and 4 bases from J, with 21 bases between. The CDR3 sequence is 16 residues long. The CDR3, as DNA: TGTGCCAGCAGCCGCGTCGCCGCAGGGCTGGGCTATGGCTACACCTTC. It specifies CASSRVAAGLGYGYTF.

J is TRBJ1-1 and V is TRBV5-4; D is unresolved. The CDR3 loop spans 15 amino acids. Germline loops: CDR1 SGHNT, CDR2 YYREEE (reference sequence). Between the trimmed V and J ends, which lost 2 bases and 4 bases, there was a span of 15 bases. CDR3 DNA sequence: TGTGCCAGCAGCTTATCTTGGCAATCGGGCACTGAAGCTTTCTTT. Translating it yields CASSLSWQSGTEAFF.